This T cell receptor (beta chain) emerged from a study of shared clonotypes between healthy human individuals. Looking at the study overall: Used for every donor were three CD4 naive, three CD4 memory, two CD8 naive and one CD8 memory plate. General study points: Owing to a small donor count, the genetic and exposure-history diversity represented was limited. Around 5% was the fraction of naive CD4 clonotypes found shared across several donors.

V was pared by 6 bases and J by 6 bases, with 18 bases between. The CDR3 loop spans 14 amino acids. The germline V gene has CDR1 SNHLY and CDR2 FYNNEI. A remark on this clone: Antigen unknown.

As defined, naive CD8 cells were CD45RO-negative and positively selected for CCR7, with terminally differentiated effector memory CD45RA+ cells excluded. Assay used: immunoSEQ multiplex PCR; TCRdb lists only in-frame clones, some missing. Of millions of clones in the sample, about 95% were seen once. This sequence joins TRBV2 and TRBJ2-7; a weak D match, TRBD2 (6 bases). Sequences were obtained from naive CD8+ T cells sorted from blood. The TCR sequence derives from a man aged 18 to 30 in good health. The CDR3 coding sequence is TGTGCCAGCAGCGCCTTACTAGCTCAGGGCGAGCAGTACTTC. Amino acid sequence: CASSALLAQGEQYF.